The clone carrying this T cell receptor (beta chain) showed up just once. These data are taken from a study of blood T cell repertoires in COVID-19. Produced via immunoSEQ multiplex PCR; TCRdb's table is partial and in-frame only. The table lists around 270,000 clones, around 84% of them singletons, with roughly 1.4% in the top ten. V shed 1 base and J 7 bases; nucleotides not matched to a gene: 3. CDR1 is LNHNV, CDR2 YYDKDF, per germline (reference sequence). The CDR3 length is 13 residues. V and J are TRBV15 and TRBJ1-1; 7 bases line up with TRBD1. The TCR originated in a woman in her thirties or forties who had recovered from COVID-19. Specimen: peripheral blood. The CDR3 DNA is TGTGCCACCAGCAGAGCAGGGGGGAATGAAGCTTTCTTT. It codes for CATSRAGGNEAFF. The entire variable domain, with the rest obtained from reference TRBV15 and TRBJ1-1, is as follows: DAMVIQNPRYQVTQFGKPVTLSCSQTLNHNVMYWYQQKSSQAPKLLFHYYDKDFNNEADTPDNFQSRRPNTSFCFLDIRSPGLGDTAMYLCATSRAGGNEAFFGQGTRLTVV.